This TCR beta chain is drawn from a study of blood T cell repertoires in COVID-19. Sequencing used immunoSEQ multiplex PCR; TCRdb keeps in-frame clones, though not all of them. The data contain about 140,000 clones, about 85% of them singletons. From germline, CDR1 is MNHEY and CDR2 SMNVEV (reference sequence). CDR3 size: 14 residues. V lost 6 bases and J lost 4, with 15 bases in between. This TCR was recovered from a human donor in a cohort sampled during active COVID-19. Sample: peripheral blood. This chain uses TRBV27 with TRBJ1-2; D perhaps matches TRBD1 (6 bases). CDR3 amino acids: CASSPQGSRYGYTF. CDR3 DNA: TGTGCCAGCAGCCCACAGGGATCCCGCTATGGCTACACCTTC.